A single T cell receptor (beta chain) is shown here with its context. Recovered status applied to Cohort 3 donors who had two consecutive negative PCRs. It also applied to those with clearance or with symptom resolution. V was cut by 2 bases and J by 1 base, with 26 bases left in between. Germline-derived CDR1 and CDR2 are LGHDT and YNNKEL (reference sequence). This CDR3 is built from 20 residues. Generated by immunoSEQ multiplex PCR, the TCRdb table keeps only in-frame clones and is missing some. The table includes about 180,000 clones, 75% to 90% detected once. The data are from a study of blood T cell repertoires in COVID-19. Study at large: The United States, Italy and Spain provided the acute and convalescent COVID-19 samples.

The sequencing input was PBMCs or T cells enriched from blood (not recorded which). This chain connects TRBV3-1 (or the pseudogene TRBV3-2) to TRBJ1-1, with D maybe TRBD1 (6 bases). This sequence was found in a man aged 40-50 years who had recovered from COVID-19. The CDR3 DNA reads as TGTGCCAGCAGCCAACGATCCCCCACGGGCAGGGGTTTGAGGAACACTGAAGCTTTCTTT. Protein product: CASSQRSPTGRGLRNTEAFF.